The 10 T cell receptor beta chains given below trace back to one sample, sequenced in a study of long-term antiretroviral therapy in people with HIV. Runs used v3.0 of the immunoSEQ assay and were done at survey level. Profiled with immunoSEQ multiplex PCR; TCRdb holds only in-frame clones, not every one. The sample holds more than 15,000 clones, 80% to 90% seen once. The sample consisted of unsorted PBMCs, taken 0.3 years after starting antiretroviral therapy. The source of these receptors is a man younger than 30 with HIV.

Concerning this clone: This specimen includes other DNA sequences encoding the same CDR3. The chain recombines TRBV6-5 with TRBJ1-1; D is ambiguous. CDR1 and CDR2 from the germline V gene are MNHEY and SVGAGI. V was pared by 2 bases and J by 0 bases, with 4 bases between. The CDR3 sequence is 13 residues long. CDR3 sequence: CASSYLLNTEAFF. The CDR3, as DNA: TGTGCCAGCAGTTACCTCTTGAACACTGAAGCTTTCTTT.

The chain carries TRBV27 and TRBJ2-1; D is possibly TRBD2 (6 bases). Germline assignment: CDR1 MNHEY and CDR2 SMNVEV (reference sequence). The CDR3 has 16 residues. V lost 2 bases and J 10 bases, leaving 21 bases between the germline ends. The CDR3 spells CASSLGSGGTPNEQFF. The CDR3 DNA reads TGTGCCAGCAGTTTAGGTTCCGGGGGTACCCCAAACGAGCAGTTCTTC.

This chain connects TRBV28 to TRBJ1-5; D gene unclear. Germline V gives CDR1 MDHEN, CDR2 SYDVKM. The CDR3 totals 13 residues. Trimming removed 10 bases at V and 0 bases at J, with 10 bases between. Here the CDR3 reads CAIRENSNQPQHF. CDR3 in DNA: TGTGCCATTCGAGAAAATAGCAATCAGCCCCAGCATTTT.

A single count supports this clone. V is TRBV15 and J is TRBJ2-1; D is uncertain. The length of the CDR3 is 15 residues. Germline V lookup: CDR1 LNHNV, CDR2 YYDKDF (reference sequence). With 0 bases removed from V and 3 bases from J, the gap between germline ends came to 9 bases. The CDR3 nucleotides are TGTGCCACCAGCAGAGAAGGAGAGCTCTACAATGAGCAGTTCTTC. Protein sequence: CATSREGELYNEQFF.

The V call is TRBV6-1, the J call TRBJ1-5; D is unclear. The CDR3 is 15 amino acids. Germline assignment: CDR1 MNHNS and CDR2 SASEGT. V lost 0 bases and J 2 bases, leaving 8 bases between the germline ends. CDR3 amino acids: CASSEAGGGNQPQHF. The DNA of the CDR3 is TGTGCCAGCAGTGAAGCAGGTGGCGGCAATCAGCCCCAGCATTTT.

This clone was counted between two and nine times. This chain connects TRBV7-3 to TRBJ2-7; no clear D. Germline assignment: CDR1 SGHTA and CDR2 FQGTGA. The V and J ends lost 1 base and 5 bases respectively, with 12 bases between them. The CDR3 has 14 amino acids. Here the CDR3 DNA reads TGTGCCAGCAGCTTAAATCCCGGGTCGAACGAGCAGTACTTC. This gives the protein CASSLNPGSNEQYF.

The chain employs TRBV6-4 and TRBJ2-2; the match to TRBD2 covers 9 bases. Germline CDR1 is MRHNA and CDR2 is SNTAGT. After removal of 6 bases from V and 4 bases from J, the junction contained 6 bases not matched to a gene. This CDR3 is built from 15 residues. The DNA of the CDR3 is TGTGCCAGCAGCGCGCGGGGGGGCGGCACCGGGGAGCTGTTTTTT. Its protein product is CASSARGGGTGELFF.

The CDR3 sequence is CASSHTEVLYEQYF. The CDR3 region has the DNA TGTGCCAGCAGCCATACTGAGGTCCTCTACGAGCAGTACTTC. This chain uses TRBV6-6 with TRBJ2-7; D gene unclear. Per germline, CDR1 MNHNY and CDR2 SVGAGI (reference sequence). Trimming left V 6 bases short and J 3 bases short, with 15 bases between. The CDR3 consists of 14 residues.

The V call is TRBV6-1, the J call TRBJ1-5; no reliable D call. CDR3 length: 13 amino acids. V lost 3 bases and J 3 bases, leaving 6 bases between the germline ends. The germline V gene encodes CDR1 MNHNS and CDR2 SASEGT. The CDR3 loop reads CASSDPDNQPQHF. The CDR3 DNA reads TGTGCCAGCAGTGATCCCGACAATCAGCCCCAGCATTTT.

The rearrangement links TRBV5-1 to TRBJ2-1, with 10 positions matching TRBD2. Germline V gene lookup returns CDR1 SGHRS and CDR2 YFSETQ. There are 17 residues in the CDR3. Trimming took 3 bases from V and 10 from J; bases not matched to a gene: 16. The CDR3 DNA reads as TGCGCCAGCAGCTCCCCGAGCTTAGCGGGGGGCGGGGAGGAGCAGTTCTTC. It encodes CASSSPSLAGGGEEQFF. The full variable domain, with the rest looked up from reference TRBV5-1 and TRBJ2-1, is KAGVTQTPRYLIKTRGQQVTLSCSPISGHRSVSWYQQTPGQGLQFLFEYFSETQRNKGNFPGRFSGRQFSNSRSEMNVSTLELGDSALYLCASSSPSLAGGGEEQFFGPGTRLTVL.